Below, 27 T cell receptor beta chains from the same sample are listed, as sequenced in a study of T cells in localized non-small cell lung cancer. Profiled with immunoSEQ multiplex PCR; TCRdb holds only in-frame clones, not every one. The sample includes 20,000 to 30,000 clones, roughly 80% of them seen just once. The sequencing here drew on peripheral blood, taken before any cancer treatment. Receptors were obtained from a man between 40 and 69 years old with stage III squamous cell lung carcinoma.

The chain is built from TRBV5-4 and TRBJ2-3; the D gene is possibly TRBD2 (5 bases). The CDR3 length is 15 residues. V lost 1 base and J lost 5, with 14 bases in between. The germline V gene has CDR1 SGHNT and CDR2 YYREEE (reference sequence). The CDR3 loop reads CASSLYGEGKDTQYF. CDR3 DNA sequence: TGTGCCAGCAGCTTGTACGGGGAAGGTAAAGATACGCAGTATTTT.

Points on this clone: Other DNA sequences in this specimen translate into the identical CDR3. V is TRBV6-6 and J is TRBJ1-1, with D unresolved. V lost 0 bases, J lost 11 bases, and 19 bases lay in between. Germline lookup yields CDR1 MNHNY and CDR2 SVGAGI (reference sequence). This CDR3 comprises 15 residues. The CDR3 DNA reads TGTGCCAGCAGTTACTCCCCCCAGCTGCCCATTGAGGCTTTCTTT. It translates to CASSYSPQLPIEAFF.

The chain couples TRBV11-2 to TRBJ2-4; the D gene is possibly TRBD1 (5 bases). The germline V and J ends were trimmed by 5 bases and 8 bases, with 16 bases remaining between them. Per germline, CDR1 SGHAT and CDR2 FQNNGV. The CDR3 runs to 14 residues. CDR3 sequence: CASSPGWGEYIQYF. In DNA, the CDR3 is TGTGCCAGCAGCCCCGGGTGGGGCGAGTACATTCAGTACTTC.

The rearrangement uses TRBV19 and TRBJ1-6, with a weak D call TRBD1 (6 bases). This CDR3 has 15 residues. CDR1 LNHDA and CDR2 SQIVND come from the germline V gene (reference sequence). The V gene lost 1 base and the J gene lost 5 bases, with 9 bases spanning the gap. Written as DNA, the CDR3 is TGTGCCAGTAGTATAGCTTCAGGGGATAATTCACCCCTCCACTTT. The encoded protein is CASSIASGDNSPLHF.

This clone was observed a few times. The chain is built from TRBV7-2 and TRBJ1-5, with D perhaps matching TRBD1 (6 bases). V lost 5 bases, J lost 2 bases, and 13 bases lay in between. Germline-derived CDR1 and CDR2 are SGHTA and FQGNSA. CDR3 size: 15 residues. The CDR3 protein is CASSQGPFGNQPQHF. CDR3 DNA: TGTGCCAGCAGCCAGGGGCCCTTCGGCAATCAGCCCCAGCATTTT.

V and J are TRBV28 and TRBJ2-2; D not resolved. This CDR3 has 12 residues. Germline CDR1 MDHEN, CDR2 SYDVKM. Trimming stripped 5 bases from V and 8 bases from J, with 9 bases between. The CDR3 is CASSPPVGELFF. In nucleotides, the CDR3 is TGTGCCAGCAGTCCCCCCGTTGGGGAGCTGTTTTTT.

The chain links TRBV5-1 to TRBJ1-1, with unresolved D. Between the trimmed V and J ends, which lost 0 bases and 2 bases, there was a span of 2 bases. The germline V gene has CDR1 SGHRS and CDR2 YFSETQ. The CDR3 extends over 12 amino acids. CDR3 sequence reads: CASSLVNTEAFF. For the CDR3, the DNA is TGCGCCAGCAGCTTGGTAAACACTGAAGCTTTCTTT.

The chain couples TRBV4-2 to TRBJ2-3, with TRBD2 as a possible D gene (6 bases). The germline V gene encodes CDR1 LGHNA and CDR2 YNFKEQ. CDR3 length equals 12 residues. Trimming pared 4 bases from V and 11 bases from J, leaving 13 bases between. Written as DNA, the CDR3 is TGTGCCAGCAGCCGACTAGGCGAAGGGCAGTATTTT. Protein: CASSRLGEGQYF.

This chain links TRBV4-1 with TRBJ2-7; D gene uncertain. Germline V gene data show CDR1 as MGHRA and CDR2 as YSYEKL. V lost 2 bases to trimming and J lost 5 bases, with 19 bases between them. The CDR3 is made up of 16 amino acids. Written as DNA, the CDR3 is TGCGCCAGCAGCCAAAGAGTGGTTGGTACGGCCCACGAGCAGTACTTC. It specifies CASSQRVVGTAHEQYF.

CDR3 in DNA: TGTGCCAGCAGGAGGGAGGCCGAGACCCAGTACTTC. This sequence encodes CASRREAETQYF. The J gene is TRBJ2-5, the V gene TRBV2; D is possibly TRBD2 (6 bases). Germline CDR1 reads SNHLY; CDR2 reads FYNNEI. Trimming shortened V by 6 bases and J by 5 bases, and 10 bases separated the two germline ends. This CDR3 region has 12 residues.

This chain uses TRBV2 with TRBJ2-2; D assignment may be TRBD1 or TRBD2 (5 bases each). V was pared by 6 bases and J by 1 base, with 9 bases between. CDR1 is SNHLY and CDR2 is FYNNEI in the germline V gene. CDR3 length: 14 amino acids. The CDR3 DNA reads as TGTGCCAGCAGGGGACGGATGAACACCGGGGAGCTGTTTTTT. This gives the protein CASRGRMNTGELFF.

The chain has TRBV7-7 and TRBJ2-5; 8 nucleotides match TRBD1. The V gene end was trimmed by 1 base and the J gene end by 4 bases; junction bases not matched to a gene: 8. Per germline, CDR1 SSHAT and CDR2 FNYEAQ (reference sequence). The CDR3 runs to 16 residues. The CDR3 nucleotides are TGTGCCAGCAGCTTAGGAGGACAGGGAATTGCAGAGACCCAGTACTTC. Protein product: CASSLGGQGIAETQYF.

The chain combines TRBV7-2 with TRBJ2-3, with 8 bases identical to TRBD2. Germline lookup yields CDR1 SGHTA and CDR2 FQGNSA. V dropped 5 bases and J dropped 2; count of bases not matched to a gene: 9. This CDR3 is 16 amino acids long. The chain's CDR3 is CASSILSGAPTDTQYF. In DNA form, the CDR3 reads TGTGCCAGCAGCATCCTTAGCGGGGCCCCCACAGATACGCAGTATTTT.

V usage is TRBV4-2 and J usage is TRBJ2-5; perhaps D is TRBD1 or TRBD2 (7 bases each). With 6 bases removed from V and 5 bases from J, the gap between germline ends came to 16 bases. CDR3 length: 14 residues. Germline CDR1 LGHNA, CDR2 YNFKEQ. The CDR3 is CASSGDQGGETQYF. Written as DNA, the CDR3 is TGTGCCAGCAGTGGCGATCAGGGGGGGGAGACCCAGTACTTC.

This chain links TRBV29-1 with TRBJ1-6; D is unresolved. This CDR3 is built from 13 residues. Germline lookup yields CDR1 SQVTM and CDR2 ANQGSEA. The V gene lost 3 bases and the J gene lost 9 bases, with 12 bases spanning the gap. The CDR3 is CSVEDGLGSPLHF. DNA for the CDR3: TGCAGCGTTGAGGACGGACTCGGTTCACCCCTCCACTTT.

J is TRBJ2-2 and V is TRBV7-8, with 8 nucleotides matching TRBD2. Per germline, CDR1 SGHVS and CDR2 FQNEAQ. The length of the CDR3 is 15 residues. The ends lost 5 bases at V and 4 bases at J; junction bases unmatched: 6. CDR3 DNA: TGTGCCAGCAGCCAAAGGGGACTAGGCACCGGGGAGCTGTTTTTT. Its translation: CASSQRGLGTGELFF.

The V gene is TRBV2, the J gene TRBJ1-6; 9 positions match TRBD1. This CDR3 comprises 16 residues. Germline assignment: CDR1 SNHLY and CDR2 FYNNEI. V dropped 6 bases and J dropped 7; count of bases not matched to a gene: 10. CDR3 in amino acids: CASSAAGQGRNSPLHF. DNA for the CDR3: TGTGCCAGCAGCGCAGCGGGACAGGGAAGAAATTCACCCCTCCACTTT.

The rearrangement links TRBV4-1 to TRBJ1-1; D remains ambiguous. The CDR3 contains 14 residues. V lost 0 bases, J lost 0 bases, and 5 bases lay in between. Germline V gene data show CDR1 as MGHRA and CDR2 as YSYEKL. CDR3 nucleotide sequence: TGCGCCAGCAGCCAAGACCTATTGAACACTGAAGCTTTCTTT. Its translation is CASSQDLLNTEAFF.

J is TRBJ2-2 and V is TRBV18, with 7 bases lining up with TRBD1. This CDR3 has 14 residues. V was clipped by 6 bases and J by 4 bases; unmatched bases: 5. Germline V gives CDR1 KGHSH, CDR2 LQKENI. The CDR3 DNA is TGTGCCAGCTCGCCGACAGGGCGCACCGGGGAGCTGTTTTTT. This sequence encodes CASSPTGRTGELFF.

The V call is TRBV6-5, the J call TRBJ2-7; the D is unclear. The length of the CDR3 is 14 residues. Trimming removed 5 bases at V and 3 bases at J, with 14 bases between. Germline V gene data show CDR1 as MNHEY and CDR2 as SVGAGI. The CDR3: CASSHGDADYEQYF. The CDR3 nucleotides are TGTGCCAGCAGTCACGGCGATGCAGACTACGAGCAGTACTTC.

As for this clone: One end of the junction fails to match germline, which may point to a read error. The CDR3 here is CASSWDTSSYEQYF. The CDR3 DNA sequence: TGTGCTAGCAGCTGGGACACGAGCTCCTACGAGCAGTACTTC. The gene calls are TRBV7-7 and TRBJ2-7; weak D call: TRBD1 (6 bases). This CDR3 comprises 14 residues. Germline CDR1 SSHAT, CDR2 FNYEAQ (reference sequence).

The rearrangement links TRBV10-3 to TRBJ1-1, with D unclear. The V end was cut by 3 bases, the J end by 0 bases, with 5 bases between. Germline-derived CDR1 and CDR2 are ENHRY and SYGVKD. The length of the CDR3 is 13 residues. This CDR3 is CAISDTMNTEAFF. In DNA form, the CDR3 reads TGTGCCATCAGTGATACCATGAACACTGAAGCTTTCTTT.

V usage is TRBV9 and J usage is TRBJ2-2, with 9 bases matching TRBD1. Germline V CDR1 and CDR2: SGDLS, YYNGEE. V trimming: 1 base; J trimming: 5 bases; junction bases outside the gene matches: 6. The CDR3 is made up of 16 amino acids. CDR3 nucleotide sequence: TGTGCCAGCAGCGTAACCGGACAGGGGAGAACCGGGGAGCTGTTTTTT. Translated, it gives CASSVTGQGRTGELFF.

The J gene is TRBJ2-2, the V gene TRBV6-5, with TRBD1 matching 8 bases. Trimming removed 4 bases from V and 4 bases from J; junction bases left unmatched: 2. CDR3 size: 14 residues. CDR1 is MNHEY, CDR2 SVGAGI, per germline. The CDR3 region is CASSFRGRTGELFF. In DNA form, the CDR3 reads TGTGCCAGCAGTTTCAGGGGGCGCACCGGGGAGCTGTTTTTT.

In its sample, this clone was seen a few times. The chain recombines TRBV7-9 with TRBJ2-3; weak D call: TRBD1 (6 bases). This CDR3 has 16 residues. The V end was cut by 0 bases, the J end by 2 bases, with 12 bases between. The germline V gene has CDR1 SEHNR and CDR2 FQNEAQ (reference sequence). This CDR3 reads CASSLAPQGSTDTQYF. Written as DNA, the CDR3 is TGTGCCAGCAGCTTAGCTCCCCAGGGGTCCACAGATACGCAGTATTTT.

In this sample, this clone turned up a few times. The genes are TRBV6-6 and TRBJ2-1; D remains unclear. The CDR3 runs 15 residues. From germline, CDR1 is MNHNY and CDR2 SVGAGI (reference sequence). The germline V and J ends were trimmed by 6 bases and 0 bases, with 12 bases remaining between them. For the CDR3, the DNA is TGTGCCAGCAGAAAAGGGATAGGCTCCTACAATGAGCAGTTCTTC. Translation gives CASRKGIGSYNEQFF.

The chain employs TRBV18 and TRBJ2-7; 7 bases agree with TRBD2. This CDR3 contains 12 residues. V trimming: 6 bases; J trimming: 3 bases; junction bases outside the gene matches: 2. Germline-derived CDR1 and CDR2 are KGHSH and LQKENI. CDR3 sequence (DNA): TGTGCCAGCTCGGGGGGGGGCTACGAGCAGTACTTC. Encoded protein: CASSGGGYEQYF.